This T cell receptor (beta chain) is drawn from a study of CD8+CD57+ T cells in acquired aplastic anemia. Across the study: Sorted CD4+ and CD8+ cells yielded about 3 ug of DNA on average.

The study's findings and limits: Patients showed no significant difference from controls in CD8+ Simpson's diversity. A set of some 28 CD8+ CDR3 sequences was shared between patients and controls, and these sequences appeared highly expressed in patients.

J gave up 2 bases and V 2 bases, and 1 base lay outside the gene matches. CDR3 length: 14 amino acids. CDR1 is MNHNS, CDR2 SASEGT, per germline. This clonotype was recorded many times. Antigen unknown. Those patients picked for sequencing had displayed CD8+CD57+ cell expansion on flow cytometry. TCR beta VDJ and CDR3 profiling used genomic DNA as template. TCRdb used MiXCR to reprocess the reads, holding one entry per CDR3 protein. Of some 170,000 distinct CDR3 sequences detected, roughly 48% appear once; the ten largest clones hold approximately 1%. J is TRBJ2-5 and V is TRBV6-1; 8 nucleotides match TRBD1. Sequences were obtained from sorted CD4+, CD8+, or CD8+CD57+ T cells (not recorded which) from PBMCs. This receptor was identified in a human donor with aplastic anemia. The CDR3 DNA reads as TGTGCCAGCAGTGAAACAGGGGGGCAAGAGACCCAGTACTTC. This codes for CASSETGGQETQYF.